The text below deals with one T cell receptor (beta chain). What it binds is unknown. This specimen comes from a study of cytomegalovirus exposure and HLA in healthy donors. The study's findings and limits: The study labeled 170 or so TCR beta chains cytomegalovirus-associated.

Method: immunoSEQ multiplex PCR; TCRdb's copy keeps in-frame clones and lacks some. The data show about 200,000 clones, roughly 80% seen once. The germline gives CDR1 MNHEY, CDR2 SMNVEV (reference sequence). The CDR3 has 16 amino acids. The V gene end was trimmed by 7 bases and the J gene end by 0 bases; junction bases not matched to a gene: 9. The sample consisted of PBMCs. This clonotype originated in a woman between 18 and 30 years old in good health and CMV-seronegative. This chain links TRBV27 with TRBJ1-5; 7 bases are shared with TRBD1. CDR3 bases: TGTGCCAGCAATGGGGGAGGGGGCTCTAGCAATCAGCCCCAGCATTTT. Translating it yields CASNGGGGSSNQPQHF.